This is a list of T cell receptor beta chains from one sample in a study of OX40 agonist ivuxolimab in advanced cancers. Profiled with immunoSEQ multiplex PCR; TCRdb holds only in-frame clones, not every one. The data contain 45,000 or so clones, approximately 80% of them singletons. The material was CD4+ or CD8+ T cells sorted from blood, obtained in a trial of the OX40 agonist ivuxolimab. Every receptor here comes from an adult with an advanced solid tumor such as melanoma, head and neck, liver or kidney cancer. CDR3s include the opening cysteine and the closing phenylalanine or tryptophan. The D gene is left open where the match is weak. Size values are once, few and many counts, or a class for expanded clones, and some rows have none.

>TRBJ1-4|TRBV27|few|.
CASSLTSRLTNEKLFF
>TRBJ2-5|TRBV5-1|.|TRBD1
CASSSPRTGGETQYF
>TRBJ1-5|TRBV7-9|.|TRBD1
CASSLRDSENQPQHF
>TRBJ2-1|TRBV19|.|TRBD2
CASSLISGGAVEQFF
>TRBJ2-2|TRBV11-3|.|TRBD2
CASSYSGGLAGELFF
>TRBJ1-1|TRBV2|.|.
CASNPRGNTEAFF
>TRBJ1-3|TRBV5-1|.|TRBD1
CASSPDRAVGNTIYF
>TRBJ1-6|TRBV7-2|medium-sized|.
CASSLPYRSPLHF
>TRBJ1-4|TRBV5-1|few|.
CASSLTTLNEKLFF
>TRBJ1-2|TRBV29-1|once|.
CSVGAGANYGYTF
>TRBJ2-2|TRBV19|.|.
CASRGENTGELFF
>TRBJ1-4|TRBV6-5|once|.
CASSPNRKTVF
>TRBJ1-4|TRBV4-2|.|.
CASSPRTGTATNEKLFF
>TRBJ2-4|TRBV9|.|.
CASSVAAGTIAKNIQYF
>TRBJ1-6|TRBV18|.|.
CASSPVAVHNSPLHF
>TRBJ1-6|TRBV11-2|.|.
CASSRRNSPLHF
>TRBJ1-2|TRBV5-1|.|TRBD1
CASSLDGQGNYGYTF
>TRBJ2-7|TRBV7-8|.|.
CASSLGGQSNEQYF
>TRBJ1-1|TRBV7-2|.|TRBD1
CASSPDRGHGTEAFF
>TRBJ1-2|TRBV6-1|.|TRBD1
CASSLGQAYGYTF
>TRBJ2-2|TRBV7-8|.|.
CASRRDRIAGELFF
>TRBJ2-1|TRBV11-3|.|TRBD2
CASSFRTSGVDEQFF
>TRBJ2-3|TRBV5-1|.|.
CASSLTSDTDTQYF
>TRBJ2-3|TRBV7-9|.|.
CASSPRVAALTDTQYF
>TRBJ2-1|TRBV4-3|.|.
CASSPRHRGNDEQFF
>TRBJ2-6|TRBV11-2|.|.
CASSLIRRRVSGANVLTF
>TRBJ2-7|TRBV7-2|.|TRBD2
CASSLVRRTSGGPGYEQYF
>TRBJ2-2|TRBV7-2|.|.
CASSLAGAGGPNTGELFF